The sequence of this T cell receptor (beta chain) was determined in a study of blood T cells in healthy people across ages. A remark on this clonotype: Its target is not known.

Combining a sample-barcoded 5' primer with a J-beta primer mix, a second PCR ran for 7 to 11 cycles. Template switching added a 12-random-nucleotide identifier to every cDNA molecule. TCRdb re-called the 5' RACE reads through MiXCR, storing one row per CDR3 protein. The sample has about a million distinct CDR3 sequences, about two fifths seen once. V was pared by 1 base and J by 5 bases, with 9 bases between. In germline, CDR1 is SGHDN, CDR2 FVKESK. This CDR3 is built from 14 residues. Overall study results and limits: Roughly linear age-related decline in beta diversity appeared, significant by age 40. In long-lived donors, naive CD4+ cell counts and diversity exceeded those of aged donors.

The TCR was taken from a man aged 18 to 30 in good health. Specimen: blood. The genes are TRBV14 and TRBJ2-1, with D possibly being TRBD2 (5 bases). This chain's CDR3 is CASSQVSGNNEQFF. In DNA, the CDR3 is TGTGCCAGCAGCCAAGTCTCCGGGAACAATGAGCAGTTCTTC.